This TCR beta chain was recovered during a study of cytomegalovirus exposure and HLA in healthy donors. Study observations and caveats: In presence/absence analyses, roughly uniform sequencing depth across donors was assumed. Immune exposure information comprised only CMV serostatus. Segments of the TCR beta V type were, in most cases, productive about 90% or about 30% of the time in an earlier analysis. In vitro, a few CMV-associated chains proved specific for CMV antigens.

Comment on this clone: The antigen is undetermined.

With 2 bases removed from V and 5 bases from J, the gap between germline ends came to 18 bases. Looked up from germline, CDR1 is SGHTA and CDR2 is FQGTGA. The CDR3 is 16 residues long. The PCR ran on 60 Vbeta and 13 Jbeta primers. The data were produced by immunoSEQ multiplex PCR, yet TCRdb's version contains in-frame clones alone and is incomplete. The table includes fewer than 200,000 clones, about 90% detected once. The TCR originated in a girl less than two years old in good health and CMV-seronegative. V and J are TRBV7-3 and TRBJ2-5; D may be TRBD2 (6 bases). Sequencing was performed on PBMCs. The CDR3 DNA reads as TGTGCCAGCAGCTTAGGCGCTGCGGGAAGGCGGGAGACCCAGTACTTC. Protein: CASSLGAAGRRETQYF.